One TCR beta chain is described in this entry. Its target is not known. Expressed TCRB transcripts got sequenced, as all isolated RNA was reverse transcribed. Some clones are missing from TCRdb's copy, which holds only in-frame ones; the method was immunoSEQ multiplex PCR. Of more than 250,000 clones in the sample, approximately 16% were seen once. The data originate from a study of beta chain features in type 1 diabetes. Findings and limits, study-wide: People with Type 1 diabetes carried modestly yet significantly shorter TCRB CDR3s in all four CD4+ subsets.

The V gene lost 7 bases and the J gene lost 1 base, with 8 bases spanning the gap. The CDR3 is made up of 12 amino acids. Germline-derived CDR1 and CDR2 are SGHNT and YYREEE (reference sequence). The sequenced sample consisted of naive CD4+ T cells from blood. The sequence came from a young man with type 1 diabetes. V gene TRBV5-4 combines with J gene TRBJ2-5; possibly TRBD2 for D (5 bases). CDR3 loop: CASGGAQETQYF. The CDR3 coding sequence is TGTGCCAGCGGAGGCGCCCAAGAGACCCAGTACTTC.